This TCR beta chain is drawn from a study of blood T cells in healthy people across ages. Study-level points and caveats: Researchers judged that diversity estimates from one million T cells fell short of true values.

This clonotype was observed at least ten times. Antigen unknown. Alongside a J-beta primer mix, a sample-barcoded 5' primer served in a second PCR lasting about 7 to 12 cycles. TCRdb passed the 5' RACE reads through MiXCR, listing each CDR3 protein once. The table shows some 370,000 distinct CDR3 sequences, with roughly half occurring only once. The germline CDR1 and CDR2 sequences are PRHDT and FYEKMQ (reference sequence). The CDR3 extends over 13 amino acids. Trimming took off 4 bases at V and 4 bases at J, with 5 bases between the two ends. Sequencing used blood. This chain links TRBV13 with TRBJ2-6; D gene uncertain. The source of this sequence is a man between 60 and 75 years old in good health. The CDR3 protein is CASSSQGANVLTF. CDR3 bases: TGTGCCAGCAGCTCTCAGGGGGCCAACGTCCTGACTTTC.